The next 20 T cell receptor beta chains were all read from a single sample in a study of early T cells in non-severe SARS-CoV-2 infection. TCRdb re-called the 5' RACE reads through MiXCR, storing one row per CDR3 protein. There are over 45,000 distinct CDR3 sequences in the sample; roughly 5.9% occur only once, and 4.5% lies in the top ten. Input material: whole blood. The receptors stem from an adult who was a healthcare worker with PCR-confirmed SARS-CoV-2 infection or an uninfected control (not recorded which).

This clonotype was picked up many times. The rearrangement uses TRBV18 and TRBJ2-5; D is uncertain. The CDR3 consists of 14 residues. The V gene lost 3 bases and the J gene lost 4 bases, with 12 bases spanning the gap. Germline values: CDR1 KGHSH, CDR2 LQKENI. CDR3 sequence (DNA): TGTGCCAGCTCACCCCCCTCGGACGGAGAGACCCAGTACTTC. The encoded protein is CASSPPSDGETQYF.

This clonotype was detected ten times or more. J is TRBJ2-1 and V is TRBV19, with D perhaps matching TRBD1 or TRBD2 (6 bases each). This CDR3 comprises 15 residues. Deletions cut 6 bases from V and 7 bases from J, with 19 bases between. CDR1 and CDR2 from the germline V gene are LNHDA and SQIVND (reference sequence). The chain's CDR3 is CASRSPGGATNEQFF. In DNA form, the CDR3 reads TGTGCCAGTAGATCCCCCGGGGGCGCGACGAATGAGCAGTTCTTC.

This CDR3 is CASSSAQGYEQYF. The CDR3 region has the DNA TGTGCCAGCAGCTCGGCCCAGGGCTACGAGCAGTACTTC. The chain has TRBV7-9 and TRBJ2-7; D perhaps matches TRBD1 (5 bases). The ends were cut back, 4 bases at V and 3 bases at J, with 10 bases in the middle. Germline CDR1 reads SEHNR; CDR2 reads FQNEAQ (reference sequence). The CDR3 spans 13 residues.

This clonotype was seen many times. V usage is TRBV6-2 or TRBV6-3 and J usage is TRBJ1-1; tentative D call: TRBD1 (5 bases). The CDR3 spans 15 residues. Germline V gene data show CDR1 as MNHEY and CDR2 as SVGEGT. The V end lost 4 bases, the J end lost 4 bases, and 16 bases lay between the germline ends. In DNA form, the CDR3 reads TGTGCCAGCAGTTTATCAGCGGTAAGGGGCACTGAAGCTTTCTTT. Translated: CASSLSAVRGTEAFF.

This clonotype was seen ten or more times. The chain uses TRBV12-3 or TRBV12-4 and TRBJ2-1; 10 bases agree with TRBD1. Trimming took 4 bases from V and 4 from J; bases not matched to a gene: 4. The CDR3 runs to 15 residues. CDR3 DNA sequence: TGTGCCAGCAGTTACGGGACAGGGGCTTACAATGAGCAGTTCTTC. The encoded protein is CASSYGTGAYNEQFF.

Ten or more counts support this clonotype. This chain joins TRBV20-1 and TRBJ1-2, with D tentatively TRBD1 (6 bases). V was cut by 3 bases and J by 4 bases, with 12 bases left in between. The CDR3 covers 13 residues. Germline V gene lookup returns CDR1 DFQATT and CDR2 SNEGSKA (reference sequence). CDR3 sequence: CSARTTGSYGYTF. CDR3 DNA: TGCAGTGCTAGGACTACAGGGAGCTATGGCTACACCTTC.

In this sample, this clonotype turned up many times. The chain employs TRBV18 and TRBJ2-1, with TRBD2 matching over 9 bases. Germline trimming cut 0 bases from V and 6 bases from J; bases unmatched to any gene: 3. Germline lookup yields CDR1 KGHSH and CDR2 LQKENI. CDR3 size: 15 residues. DNA for the CDR3: TGTGCCAGCTCACCACCGAGCGGGGGGCCCAATGAGCAGTTCTTC. Its translation is CASSPPSGGPNEQFF.

This clonotype was seen many times. The rearrangement links TRBV19 to TRBJ1-2; no definite D call. Trimming stripped 3 bases from V and 2 bases from J, with 10 bases between. The CDR3 contains 14 residues. Germline V gene data show CDR1 as LNHDA and CDR2 as SQIVND (reference sequence). The CDR3 loop reads CASSIAQTNYGYTF. CDR3 DNA sequence: TGTGCCAGTAGTATTGCACAGACCAACTATGGCTACACCTTC.

This clonotype was seen repeatedly, ten times or more. The rearrangement links TRBV6-2 or TRBV6-3 to TRBJ2-1, with D perhaps matching TRBD1 (6 bases). V lost 6 bases, J lost 10 bases, and 13 bases lay in between. CDR3 length equals 12 residues. Germline V CDR1 and CDR2: MNHEY, SVGEGT. This CDR3 is CASRQTGTEQFF. In DNA, the CDR3 is TGTGCCAGCAGGCAAACCGGGACAGAGCAGTTCTTC.

V gene TRBV12-3 or TRBV12-4 combines with J gene TRBJ2-7, with D unresolved. V shed 4 bases and J shed 6 bases, with 7 bases lying between them. There are 11 residues in the CDR3. CDR3 residues: CASSSRGEQYF. The CDR3 DNA reads TGTGCCAGCAGTTCGCGAGGCGAGCAGTACTTC.

This clonotype was recorded many times. J is TRBJ2-2 and V is TRBV7-9; D possibly uses TRBD1 or TRBD2 (5 bases each). CDR1 SEHNR and CDR2 FQNEAQ come from the germline V gene (reference sequence). V was trimmed by 4 bases and J by 5 bases, leaving 14 bases between them. The CDR3 length is 15 residues. CDR3 sequence (DNA): TGTGCCAGCAGCTCCCGGGACCAAGGGACCGGGGAGCTGTTTTTT. Translating it yields CASSSRDQGTGELFF.

There are many counts of this clonotype. The rearrangement uses TRBV6-2 or TRBV6-3 and TRBJ2-1; weak D call: TRBD2 (7 bases). V lost 6 bases to trimming and J lost 10 bases, with 19 bases between them. CDR1 MNHEY and CDR2 SVGEGT come from the germline V gene. The CDR3 is 14 residues long. CDR3 in amino acids: CASSDRRGGGEQFF. The DNA for the CDR3 is TGTGCCAGCAGCGATCGGAGAGGGGGAGGGGAGCAGTTCTTC.

This clonotype has ten or more counts. J is TRBJ2-7 and V is TRBV5-6, with 8 bases identical to TRBD2. V shed 0 bases and J 2 bases; nucleotides not matched to a gene: 7. Germline V gene data show CDR1 as SGHDT and CDR2 as YYEEEE. This CDR3 region has 16 residues. The chain's CDR3 is CASSLDGTRTPYEQYF. The CDR3 region has the DNA TGTGCCAGCAGCTTGGACGGGACTAGGACGCCCTACGAGCAGTACTTC.

This clonotype was observed a handful of times. The chain employs TRBV29-1 and TRBJ2-7, with 7 bases that match TRBD1. The CDR3 has 12 amino acids. V shed 2 bases and J 7 bases; nucleotides not matched to a gene: 5. The germline CDR1 and CDR2 sequences are SQVTM and ANQGSEA. CDR3 nucleotide sequence: TGCAGCGTTGAACAGGGGGTTGGGGAGCAGTACTTC. This codes for CSVEQGVGEQYF.

This clonotype showed up just a few times. The chain has TRBV12-3 or TRBV12-4 and TRBJ2-1; D is perhaps TRBD2 (6 bases). This CDR3 region has 17 residues. The ends were cut back, 5 bases at V and 3 bases at J, with 20 bases in the middle. The CDR3 coding sequence is TGTGCCAGCAGTCCCTCCGTGGACTACCCCTTCTACAATGAGCAGTTCTTC. It specifies CASSPSVDYPFYNEQFF.

This clonotype was seen ten or more times. V and J are TRBV27 and TRBJ2-2; tentatively, D is TRBD1 or TRBD2 (5 bases each). There are 16 residues in the CDR3. Germline V lookup: CDR1 MNHEY, CDR2 SMNVEV (reference sequence). The V end lost 7 bases, the J end lost 1 base, and 16 bases lay between the germline ends. CDR3 DNA: TGTGCCAGCACCCCCCGGGGACGGTTGAACACCGGGGAGCTGTTTTTT. It codes for CASTPRGRLNTGELFF.

This clonotype was seen only a few times. The rearrangement uses TRBV9 and TRBJ2-7; TRBD2 is a possible D gene (5 bases). The germline V gene encodes CDR1 SGDLS and CDR2 YYNGEE. The V end was cut by 0 bases, the J end by 4 bases, with 8 bases between. The CDR3 has 13 amino acids. The CDR3 DNA reads TGTGCCAGCAGCGTAGAAGAGGGATACGAGCAGTACTTC. The encoded protein is CASSVEEGYEQYF.

This clonotype was found a few times. A clone one base away is much larger, so this may be a read error. The chain couples TRBV7-9 to TRBJ1-2; D uncertain. Per the germline V gene, CDR1 is SEHNR and CDR2 is FQNEAQ (reference sequence). V was cut by 8 bases and J by 0 bases, with 16 bases left in between. This CDR3 contains 15 residues. CDR3 sequence (DNA): TGTGCCAGCGGCCTGAAAGGAGTAGCTAACTATGGCTACACCTTC. Translating it yields CASGLKGVANYGYTF.

This clonotype has a count of ten or more. The V gene is TRBV5-1, the J gene TRBJ2-5, with a weak D call TRBD1 (7 bases). Trimming took 4 bases from V and 4 from J, leaving 11 bases between them. The CDR3 loop spans 13 amino acids. CDR1 SGHRS and CDR2 YFSETQ come from the germline V gene. The CDR3 loop reads CASSMQGGETQYF. CDR3 nucleotide sequence: TGCGCCAGCAGCATGCAGGGGGGAGAGACCCAGTACTTC. Drawing the rest from reference TRBV5-1 and TRBJ2-5, the complete variable domain is KAGVTQTPRYLIKTRGQQVTLSCSPISGHRSVSWYQQTPGQGLQFLFEYFSETQRNKGNFPGRFSGRQFSNSRSEMNVSTLELGDSALYLCASSMQGGETQYFGPGTRLLVL.

This clonotype has ten or more counts. V gene TRBV6-6 combines with J gene TRBJ2-7, with 10 bases aligning to TRBD2. The CDR3 spans 15 residues. V dropped 5 bases and J dropped 6; count of bases not matched to a gene: 10. CDR1 and CDR2 (germline): MNHNY, SVGAGI (reference sequence). The DNA of the CDR3 is TGTGCCAGCAGTCGTACTAGCGGGGCCATTATCGAGCAGTACTTC. Amino acids: CASSRTSGAIIEQYF.